One and the same sample provided the 27 T cell receptor beta chains below, sequenced in a study of blood T cell repertoires in COVID-19. The assay was immunoSEQ multiplex PCR, and TCRdb's table has in-frame clones only and misses some. The table lists 250,000 to 350,000 clones, roughly 90% of them singletons. The material sequenced was peripheral blood. The origin of the receptors is a man younger than 35 who had recovered from COVID-19.

V is TRBV9 and J is TRBJ2-2, with D uncertain. CDR1 and CDR2 from the germline V gene are SGDLS and YYNGEE. V dropped 0 bases and J dropped 3 bases, with 9 bases sitting between them. CDR3 length equals 15 residues. The CDR3 bases are TGTGCCAGCAGCGTAGGCCACTCGGACACCGGGGAGCTGTTTTTT. Translated: CASSVGHSDTGELFF.

The chain couples TRBV5-4 to TRBJ2-1, with 12 bases matching TRBD2. Germline loops: CDR1 SGHNT, CDR2 YYREEE (reference sequence). Trimming removed 4 bases from V and 4 bases from J; junction bases left unmatched: 6. The CDR3 sequence is 16 residues long. CDR3 amino acids: CASSVLAGGLYNEQFF. The DNA of the CDR3 is TGTGCCAGCAGCGTACTAGCGGGAGGACTATACAATGAGCAGTTCTTC.

The rearrangement links TRBV7-9 to TRBJ2-7; 7 positions agree with TRBD1. V lost 5 bases and J lost 2; bases outside the gene matches: 12. CDR1 and CDR2 from the germline V gene are SEHNR and FQNEAQ (reference sequence). The CDR3 has 16 residues. The CDR3 reads CASSPMTGNKTYEQYF. The CDR3 DNA reads as TGTGCCAGCAGCCCGATGACAGGGAATAAGACCTACGAGCAGTACTTC.

The chain links TRBV6-5 to TRBJ1-1, with TRBD1 identical over 9 bases. In germline, CDR1 is MNHEY, CDR2 SVGAGI. Unmatched junction bases numbered 8, after V lost 2 bases and J lost 7 bases. The CDR3 extends over 15 amino acids. DNA of the CDR3: TGTGCCAGCAGTTACGTGGGACAGGGTAAGGGTGAAGCTTTCTTT. This codes for CASSYVGQGKGEAFF.

In DNA form, the CDR3 reads TGTGCCAGCAGCGAATCACCCCTTTCGGACACTGAAGCTTTCTTT. Translation: CASSESPLSDTEAFF. The V call is TRBV9, the J call TRBJ1-1; D is undetermined. Germline V lookup: CDR1 SGDLS, CDR2 YYNGEE. The V end lost 3 bases, the J end lost 3 bases, and 15 bases lay between the germline ends. This CDR3 region has 15 residues.

This rearrangement joins TRBV7-2 to TRBJ2-4, with a possible D match to TRBD1 (8 bases). Trimming took off 5 bases at V and 9 bases at J, with 17 bases between the two ends. This CDR3 comprises 14 residues. Germline V gene lookup returns CDR1 SGHTA and CDR2 FQGNSA. CDR3 DNA sequence: TGTGCCAGCAGCGATGGACAGGGCGGGGGCATTCAGTACTTC. Its protein is CASSDGQGGGIQYF. Full variable domain (rest looked up from reference TRBV7-2 and TRBJ2-4): GAGVSQSPSNKVTEKGKDVELRCDPISGHTALYWYRQSLGQGLEFLIYFQGNSAPDKSGLPSDRFSAERTGGSVSTLTIQRTQQEDSAVYLCASSDGQGGGIQYFGAGTRLSVL.

This clone was counted ten times or more. The chain employs TRBV18 and TRBJ2-1; 10 bases line up with TRBD2. This CDR3 contains 15 residues. From germline, CDR1 is KGHSH and CDR2 LQKENI. J lost 9 bases, V lost 2 bases, and 7 bases had no gene match. The CDR3 region is CASSPESGGAVEQFF. CDR3 in DNA: TGTGCCAGCTCACCAGAAAGCGGGGGGGCCGTTGAGCAGTTCTTC.

This clone was observed once. The genes are TRBV19 and TRBJ1-1; no firm D call. CDR1 and CDR2 from the germline V gene are LNHDA and SQIVND (reference sequence). The CDR3 is made up of 12 amino acids. V dropped 9 bases and J dropped 0 bases, with 8 bases sitting between them. The CDR3 DNA reads TGTGCCAGCTCGAGGTTGAACACTGAAGCTTTCTTT. Its translation: CASSRLNTEAFF.

This clone has at least ten counts. The sample carries other DNA sequences with the same CDR3. The V and J genes are TRBV7-2 and TRBJ1-3, with a weak D call TRBD1 (5 bases). This CDR3 is built from 13 residues. CDR1 SGHTA and CDR2 FQGNSA come from the germline V gene. With 2 bases removed from V and 3 bases from J, the gap between germline ends came to 5 bases. CDR3 DNA sequence: TGTGCCAGCAGCTTACAGGGTGGAAACACCATATATTTT. It is translated as CASSLQGGNTIYF.

The chain recombines TRBV4-1 with TRBJ2-7; D remains ambiguous. Germline-derived CDR1 and CDR2 are MGHRA and YSYEKL. V was trimmed by 1 base and J by 5 bases, leaving 9 bases between them. The CDR3 spans 13 residues. CDR3 sequence (DNA): TGCGCCAGCAGCCAAGTAGCCAGCGACGAGCAGTACTTC. Its protein product is CASSQVASDEQYF.

The chain combines TRBV4-2 with TRBJ1-1; possible D gene TRBD1, 5 bases. The CDR3 contains 15 residues. V lost 0 bases and J lost 2, with 10 bases in between. Germline V gives CDR1 LGHNA, CDR2 YNFKEQ. Written as DNA, the CDR3 is TGTGCCAGCAGCCAAGATCTTAGGGGCAACACTGAAGCTTTCTTT. Protein: CASSQDLRGNTEAFF.

The rearrangement links TRBV4-1 to TRBJ2-3, with a tentative D call TRBD2 (6 bases). The CDR3 runs 14 residues. The V end was cut by 3 bases, the J end by 1 base, with 8 bases between. Germline V CDR1 and CDR2: MGHRA, YSYEKL. The CDR3 DNA reads TGCGCCAGCAGCCAGGGGGAGGGCACAGATACGCAGTATTTT. Its translation: CASSQGEGTDTQYF.

This chain connects TRBV6-6 to TRBJ2-5, with 8 bases identical to TRBD2. The length of the CDR3 is 13 residues. Germline CDR1 is MNHNY and CDR2 is SVGAGI (reference sequence). V shed 5 bases, J shed 3 bases, and the junction held 2 bases outside the gene matches. The CDR3 loop reads CASSQLAEETQYF. The CDR3 region has the DNA TGTGCCAGCAGTCAACTAGCGGAAGAGACCCAGTACTTC.

V is TRBV19 and J is TRBJ2-2; TRBD1 matches 9 bases. Germline V lookup: CDR1 LNHDA, CDR2 SQIVND (reference sequence). CDR3 length: 14 amino acids. With V trimmed by 6 bases and J by 13 bases, 12 bases remained unmatched. CDR3 in amino acids: CASRGQGRPESLFF. The CDR3 nucleotides read TGTGCCAGTAGGGGACAGGGCAGGCCTGAATCGCTGTTTTTT.

The rearrangement joins TRBV2 to TRBJ1-2; D is unresolved. V was cut by 4 bases and J by 2 bases, with 11 bases left in between. Per the germline V gene, CDR1 is SNHLY and CDR2 is FYNNEI. This CDR3 contains 14 residues. The chain's CDR3 is CASSVGSGNYGYTF. DNA of the CDR3: TGTGCCAGCAGTGTAGGTTCAGGAAACTATGGCTACACCTTC.

This chain uses TRBV3-1 (or the pseudogene TRBV3-2) with TRBJ2-3, with 10 bases that match TRBD2. This CDR3 region has 16 residues. V trimming: 4 bases; J trimming: 4 bases; junction bases outside the gene matches: 8. Germline CDR1 LGHDT, CDR2 YNNKEL (reference sequence). The CDR3 loop reads CASSPSLAGEPDTQYF. Written as DNA, the CDR3 is TGTGCCAGCAGCCCATCTCTAGCGGGAGAGCCAGATACGCAGTATTTT.

The gene calls are TRBV6-6 and TRBJ1-2, with 7 bases aligning to TRBD1. Germline assignment: CDR1 MNHNY and CDR2 SVGAGI (reference sequence). The CDR3 runs to 14 residues. With 2 bases clipped from V and 6 bases from J, the junction kept 6 bases outside the gene matches. The CDR3 DNA is TGTGCCAGCAGTTACAAGGACAGGTCCGATGGCTACACCTTC. This sequence encodes CASSYKDRSDGYTF.

On this clone itself: Other DNA sequences of this sample code for an identical CDR3. The chain carries TRBV18 and TRBJ2-7, with D tentatively TRBD1 (5 bases). Between the trimmed V and J ends, which lost 1 base and 5 bases, there was a span of 6 bases. In germline, CDR1 is KGHSH, CDR2 LQKENI. This CDR3 spans 12 amino acids. The DNA for the CDR3 is TGTGCCAGCTCACCACAAGGGGACGAGCAGTACTTC. Its translation is CASSPQGDEQYF.

The chain has TRBV2 and TRBJ2-5; the D gene is possibly TRBD2 (5 bases). Germline V lookup: CDR1 SNHLY, CDR2 FYNNEI. Trimming removed 4 bases at V and 5 bases at J, with 17 bases between. The CDR3 contains 15 residues. CDR3 protein: CASSAGRRSPETQYF. CDR3 nucleotide sequence: TGTGCCAGCAGTGCCGGACGGAGGTCGCCGGAGACCCAGTACTTC.

This clone was seen only a few times. The chain recombines TRBV6-2 or TRBV6-3 with TRBJ1-6; weak D call: TRBD1 (6 bases). Germline loops: CDR1 MNHEY, CDR2 SVGEGT. Trimming cost V 4 bases and J 0 bases, with 10 bases left between them. This CDR3 comprises 16 residues. The CDR3 reads CASSSGQSSYNSPLHF. CDR3 in DNA: TGTGCCAGCAGTTCCGGACAGAGCTCCTATAATTCACCCCTCCACTTT.

The chain employs TRBV5-5 and TRBJ2-1; weak D call: TRBD1 (5 bases). Germline V lookup: CDR1 SGHKS, CDR2 YYEKEE (reference sequence). The ends were cut back, 3 bases at V and 7 bases at J, with 8 bases in the middle. The CDR3 runs 12 residues. CDR3 nucleotide sequence: TGTGCCAGCAGCTCCGCAGGGAATGAGCAGTTCTTC. Translated: CASSSAGNEQFF.

This clone was detected once. The chain combines TRBV18 with TRBJ1-5; the D gene is possibly TRBD1 (6 bases). The ends were cut back, 3 bases at V and 3 bases at J, with 12 bases in the middle. Germline V CDR1 and CDR2: KGHSH, LQKENI. This CDR3 has 15 residues. As DNA, the CDR3 is TGTGCCAGCTCACCGACTGGACAGTCCAATCAGCCCCAGCATTTT. Amino acids: CASSPTGQSNQPQHF.

In this sample, this clone turned up once. V is TRBV10-2 and J is TRBJ2-1; a weak D match, TRBD2 (6 bases). Trimming left V 1 base short and J 8 bases short, with 15 bases between. The germline gives CDR1 WSHSY, CDR2 SAAADI. There are 15 residues in the CDR3. CDR3 in amino acids: CASSEWRGLSDEQFF. In DNA form, the CDR3 reads TGCGCCAGCAGTGAGTGGAGGGGACTGTCGGATGAGCAGTTCTTC.

V is TRBV7-2 and J is TRBJ1-5; D is possibly TRBD1 (5 bases). In germline, CDR1 is SGHTA, CDR2 FQGNSA. The length of the CDR3 is 15 residues. V lost 3 bases and J lost 7, with 16 bases in between. CDR3: CASSLQQAKGQPQHF. Here the CDR3 DNA reads TGTGCCAGCAGCTTGCAACAGGCCAAAGGGCAGCCCCAGCATTTT.

This rearrangement joins TRBV2 to TRBJ2-1, with 12 bases lining up with TRBD2. The V gene end was trimmed by 8 bases and the J gene end by 6 bases; junction bases not matched to a gene: 11. This CDR3 comprises 16 residues. CDR1 and CDR2 from the germline V gene are SNHLY and FYNNEI. The CDR3, as DNA: TGTGCCAGCGGGCGCGGCCTAGCGGGAGGGGGCAATGAGCAGTTCTTC. Amino acid sequence: CASGRGLAGGGNEQFF. Filled out from reference TRBV2 and TRBJ2-1, the complete variable domain reads EPEVTQTPSHQVTQMGQEVILRCVPISNHLYFYWYRQILGQKVEFLVSFYNNEISEKSEIFDDQFSVERPDGSNFTLKIRSTKLEDSAMYFCASGRGLAGGGNEQFFGPGTRLTVL.

The chain combines TRBV6-2 or TRBV6-3 with TRBJ2-2; 10 bases agree with TRBD1. This CDR3 is 15 amino acids long. J was trimmed by 6 bases and V by 7 bases; bases with no gene match: 8. Germline CDR1 MNHEY, CDR2 SVGEGT. CDR3 bases: TGTGCCAGCACCCCCGGGGACAGGGGCGCCGGGGAGCTGTTTTTT. Its translation is CASTPGDRGAGELFF.

The V and J genes are TRBV20-1 and TRBJ1-5; D is undetermined. The CDR3 loop spans 13 amino acids. Trimming removed 3 bases at V and 1 base at J, with 7 bases between. Germline values: CDR1 DFQATT, CDR2 SNEGSKA (reference sequence). The CDR3 region is CSASAESNQPQHF. In DNA form, the CDR3 reads TGCAGTGCTAGTGCCGAGAGCAATCAGCCCCAGCATTTT.